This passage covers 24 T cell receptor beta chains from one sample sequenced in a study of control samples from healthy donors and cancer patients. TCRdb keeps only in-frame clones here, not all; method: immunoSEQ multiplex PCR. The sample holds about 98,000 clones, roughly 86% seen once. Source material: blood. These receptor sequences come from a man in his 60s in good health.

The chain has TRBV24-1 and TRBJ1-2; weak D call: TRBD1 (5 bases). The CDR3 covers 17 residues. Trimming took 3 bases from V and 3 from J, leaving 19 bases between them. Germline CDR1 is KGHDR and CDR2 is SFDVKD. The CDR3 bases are TGTGCCACCAGTGATCCCCGGGGGGGGAAGGGTTACTATGGCTACACCTTC. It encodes CATSDPRGGKGYYGYTF.

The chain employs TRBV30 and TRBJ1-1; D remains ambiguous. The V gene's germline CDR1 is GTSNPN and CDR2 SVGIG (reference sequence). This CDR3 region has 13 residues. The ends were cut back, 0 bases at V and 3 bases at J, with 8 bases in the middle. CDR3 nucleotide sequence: TGTGCCTGGAGTGTAGCGAGGCACACTGAAGCTTTCTTT. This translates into CAWSVARHTEAFF.

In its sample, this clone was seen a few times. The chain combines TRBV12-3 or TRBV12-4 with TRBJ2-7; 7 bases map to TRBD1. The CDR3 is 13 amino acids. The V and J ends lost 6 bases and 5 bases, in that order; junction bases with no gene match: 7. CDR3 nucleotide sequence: TGTGCCAGCAGCCTAGGGGGCGCGAACGAGCAGTACTTC. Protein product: CASSLGGANEQYF.

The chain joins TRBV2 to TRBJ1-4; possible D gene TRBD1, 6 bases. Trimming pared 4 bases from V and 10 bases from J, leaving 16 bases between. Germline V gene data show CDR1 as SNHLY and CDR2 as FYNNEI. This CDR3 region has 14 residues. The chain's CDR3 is CASSGGQSGGKLFF. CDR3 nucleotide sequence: TGTGCCAGCAGTGGGGGGCAGTCGGGTGGAAAACTGTTTTTT.

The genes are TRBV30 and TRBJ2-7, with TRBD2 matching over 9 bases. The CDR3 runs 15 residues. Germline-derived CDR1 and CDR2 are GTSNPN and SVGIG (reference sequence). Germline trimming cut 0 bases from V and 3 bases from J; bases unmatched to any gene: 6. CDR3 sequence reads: CAWSVSLAGSYEQYF. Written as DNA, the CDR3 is TGTGCCTGGAGTGTATCCCTAGCGGGAAGCTACGAGCAGTACTTC.

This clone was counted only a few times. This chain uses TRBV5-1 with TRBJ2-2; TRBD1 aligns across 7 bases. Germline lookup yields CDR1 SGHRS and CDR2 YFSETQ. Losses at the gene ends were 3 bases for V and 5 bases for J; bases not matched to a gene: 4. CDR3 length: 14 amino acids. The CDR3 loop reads CASSSTGDTGELFF. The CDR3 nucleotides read TGCGCCAGCAGCTCCACAGGGGATACCGGGGAGCTGTTTTTT. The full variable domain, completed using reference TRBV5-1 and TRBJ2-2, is KAGVTQTPRYLIKTRGQQVTLSCSPISGHRSVSWYQQTPGQGLQFLFEYFSETQRNKGNFPGRFSGRQFSNSRSEMNVSTLELGDSALYLCASSSTGDTGELFFGEGSRLTVL.

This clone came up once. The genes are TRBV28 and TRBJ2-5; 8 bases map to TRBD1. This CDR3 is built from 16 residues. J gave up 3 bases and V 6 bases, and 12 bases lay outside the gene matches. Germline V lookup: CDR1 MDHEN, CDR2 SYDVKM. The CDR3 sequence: CASSDLGQGWEETQYF. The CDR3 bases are TGTGCCAGCAGCGACCTTGGACAGGGTTGGGAAGAGACCCAGTACTTC.

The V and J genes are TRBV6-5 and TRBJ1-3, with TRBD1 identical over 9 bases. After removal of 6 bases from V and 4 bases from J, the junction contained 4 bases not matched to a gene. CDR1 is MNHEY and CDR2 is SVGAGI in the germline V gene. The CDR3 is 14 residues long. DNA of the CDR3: TGTGCCAGCAGAGGGACAGGGAGAGGAAACACCATATATTTT. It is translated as CASRGTGRGNTIYF.

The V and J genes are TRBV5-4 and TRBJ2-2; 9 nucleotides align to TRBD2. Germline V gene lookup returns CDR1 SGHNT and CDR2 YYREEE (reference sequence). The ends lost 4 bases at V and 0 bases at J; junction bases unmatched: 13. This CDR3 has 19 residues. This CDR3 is CASSKTGTSFITNTGELFF. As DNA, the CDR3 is TGTGCCAGCAGCAAAACCGGGACTAGCTTTATTACGAACACCGGGGAGCTGTTTTTT.

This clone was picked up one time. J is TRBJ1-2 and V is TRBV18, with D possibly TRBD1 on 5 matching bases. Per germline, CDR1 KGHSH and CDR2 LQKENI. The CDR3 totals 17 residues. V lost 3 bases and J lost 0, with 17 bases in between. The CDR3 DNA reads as TGTGCCAGCTCACCCGGGGCAGGGCGTGCGGCTAACTATGGCTACACCTTC. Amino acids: CASSPGAGRAANYGYTF.

Written as DNA, the CDR3 is TGTGCCAGCAGCTTACCACCGGGACAGCCAGGGTCCAGACCGAATGAGCAGTTCTTC. Translating it yields CASSLPPGQPGSRPNEQFF. J is TRBJ2-1 and V is TRBV7-9; 7 bases match TRBD1. Germline lookup yields CDR1 SEHNR and CDR2 FQNEAQ (reference sequence). J gave up 7 bases and V 2 bases, and 20 bases lay outside the gene matches. This CDR3 contains 19 residues.

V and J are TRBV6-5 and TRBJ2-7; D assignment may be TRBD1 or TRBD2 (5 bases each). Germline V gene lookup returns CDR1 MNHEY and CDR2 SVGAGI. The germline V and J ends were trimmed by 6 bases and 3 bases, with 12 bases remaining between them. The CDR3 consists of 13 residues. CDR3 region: CASSRDGGYEQYF. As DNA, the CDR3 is TGTGCCAGCAGCCGGGACGGCGGCTACGAGCAGTACTTC.

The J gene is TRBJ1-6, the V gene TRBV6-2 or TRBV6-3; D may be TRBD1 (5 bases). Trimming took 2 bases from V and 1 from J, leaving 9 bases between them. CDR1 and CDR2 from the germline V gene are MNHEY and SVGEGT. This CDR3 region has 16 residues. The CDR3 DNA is TGTGCCAGCAGTTACGGGGGAAGATCCTATAATTCACCCCTCCACTTT. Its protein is CASSYGGRSYNSPLHF.

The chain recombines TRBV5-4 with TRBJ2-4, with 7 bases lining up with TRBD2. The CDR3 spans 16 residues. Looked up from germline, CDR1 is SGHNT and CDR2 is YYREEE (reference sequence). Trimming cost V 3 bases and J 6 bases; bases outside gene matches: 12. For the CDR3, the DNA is TGTGCCAGCAGCTCGAGGACTAGTCTAAGCGGAAACATTCAGTACTTC. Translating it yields CASSSRTSLSGNIQYF.

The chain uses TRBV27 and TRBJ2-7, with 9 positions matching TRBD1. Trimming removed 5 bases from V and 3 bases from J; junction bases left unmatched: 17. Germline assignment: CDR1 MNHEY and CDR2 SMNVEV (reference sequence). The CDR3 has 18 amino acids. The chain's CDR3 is CASSRGPQMRDRVYEQYF. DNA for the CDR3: TGTGCCAGCAGTCGGGGTCCCCAGATGCGGGACAGGGTCTACGAGCAGTACTTC.

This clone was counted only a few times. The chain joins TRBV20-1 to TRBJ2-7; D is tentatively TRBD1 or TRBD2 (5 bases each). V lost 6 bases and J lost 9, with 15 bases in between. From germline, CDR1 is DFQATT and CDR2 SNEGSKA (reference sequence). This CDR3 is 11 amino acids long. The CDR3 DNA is TGCAGTGCCACGATGGGGGAAGCGCAGTACTTC. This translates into CSATMGEAQYF.

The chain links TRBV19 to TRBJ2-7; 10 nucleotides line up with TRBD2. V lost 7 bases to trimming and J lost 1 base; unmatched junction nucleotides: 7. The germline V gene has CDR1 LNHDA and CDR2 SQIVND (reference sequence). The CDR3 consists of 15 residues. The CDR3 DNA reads TGTGCCAGTACGAGCGGGAGGGCCGGGTCCTACGAGCAGTACTTC. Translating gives CASTSGRAGSYEQYF.

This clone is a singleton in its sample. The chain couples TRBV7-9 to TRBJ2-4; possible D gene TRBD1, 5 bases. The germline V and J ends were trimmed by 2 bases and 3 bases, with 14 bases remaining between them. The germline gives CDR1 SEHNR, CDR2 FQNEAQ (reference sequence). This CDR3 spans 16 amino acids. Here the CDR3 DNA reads TGTGCCAGCAGCTTACTCGTAGGGGTGGGCAAAAACATTCAGTACTTC. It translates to CASSLLVGVGKNIQYF.

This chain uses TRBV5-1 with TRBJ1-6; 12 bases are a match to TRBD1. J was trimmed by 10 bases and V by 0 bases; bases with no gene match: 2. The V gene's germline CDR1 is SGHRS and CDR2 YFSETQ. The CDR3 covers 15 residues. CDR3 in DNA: TGCGCCAGCAGCTTGGGGGACAGGGGGCAATCACCCCTCCACTTT. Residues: CASSLGDRGQSPLHF.

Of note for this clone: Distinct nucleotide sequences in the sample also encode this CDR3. The CDR3 is CASSPSGRLAKNIQYF. As DNA, the CDR3 is TGTGCCAGCTCACCGTCTGGACGGTTAGCCAAAAACATTCAGTACTTC. This chain uses TRBV18 with TRBJ2-4, with D uncertain. Trimming stripped 3 bases from V and 0 bases from J, with 12 bases between. Germline V gene sequence: CDR1 KGHSH, CDR2 LQKENI. CDR3 length: 16 amino acids.

The CDR3 spells CSASGSGGGFQETQYF. The CDR3 DNA is TGCAGTGCTAGTGGGAGCGGGGGGGGCTTCCAAGAGACCCAGTACTTC. This chain uses TRBV20-1 with TRBJ2-5; 10 bases map to TRBD2. Germline CDR1 and CDR2: DFQATT and SNEGSKA (reference sequence). Germline trimming cut 3 bases from V and 1 base from J; bases unmatched to any gene: 8. This CDR3 is built from 16 residues.

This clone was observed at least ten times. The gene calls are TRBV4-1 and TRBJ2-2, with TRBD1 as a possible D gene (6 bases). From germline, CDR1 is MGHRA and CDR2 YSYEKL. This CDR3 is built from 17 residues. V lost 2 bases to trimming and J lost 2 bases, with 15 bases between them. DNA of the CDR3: TGCGCCAGCAGCCAACTCCCAAGGACAGACAACACCGGGGAGCTGTTTTTT. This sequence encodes CASSQLPRTDNTGELFF.

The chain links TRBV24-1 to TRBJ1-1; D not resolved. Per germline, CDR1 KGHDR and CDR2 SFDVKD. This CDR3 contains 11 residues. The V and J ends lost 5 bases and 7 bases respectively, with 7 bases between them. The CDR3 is CATSARGEAFF. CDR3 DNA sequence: TGTGCCACCAGTGCCCGCGGTGAAGCTTTCTTT.

CDR3 DNA sequence: TGTGCCAGCAGCCCTTGGGGGGGACTCTACGAGCAGTACTTC. It specifies CASSPWGGLYEQYF. This chain uses TRBV7-9 with TRBJ2-7, with 7 positions matching TRBD2. V gave up 5 bases and J gave up 3 bases; unmatched junction bases: 7. The CDR3 contains 14 residues. Germline V lookup: CDR1 SEHNR, CDR2 FQNEAQ (reference sequence).